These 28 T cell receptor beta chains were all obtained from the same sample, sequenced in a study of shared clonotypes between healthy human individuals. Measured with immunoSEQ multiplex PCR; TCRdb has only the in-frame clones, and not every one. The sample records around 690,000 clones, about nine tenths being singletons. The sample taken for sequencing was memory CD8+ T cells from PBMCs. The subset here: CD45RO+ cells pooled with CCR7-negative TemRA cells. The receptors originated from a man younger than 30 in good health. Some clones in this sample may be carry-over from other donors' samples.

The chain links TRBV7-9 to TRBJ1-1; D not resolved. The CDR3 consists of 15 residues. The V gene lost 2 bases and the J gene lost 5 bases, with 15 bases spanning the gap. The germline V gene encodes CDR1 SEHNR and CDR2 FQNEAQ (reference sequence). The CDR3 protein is CASSLNRREETEAFF. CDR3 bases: TGTGCCAGCAGCTTAAATAGGAGGGAGGAAACTGAAGCTTTCTTT.

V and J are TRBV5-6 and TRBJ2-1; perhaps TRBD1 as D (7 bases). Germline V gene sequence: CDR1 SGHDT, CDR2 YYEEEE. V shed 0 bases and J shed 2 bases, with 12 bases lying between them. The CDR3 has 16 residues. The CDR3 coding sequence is TGTGCCAGCAGCTTGGGTGGAGGGGGCACCTACAATGAGCAGTTCTTC. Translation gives CASSLGGGGTYNEQFF.

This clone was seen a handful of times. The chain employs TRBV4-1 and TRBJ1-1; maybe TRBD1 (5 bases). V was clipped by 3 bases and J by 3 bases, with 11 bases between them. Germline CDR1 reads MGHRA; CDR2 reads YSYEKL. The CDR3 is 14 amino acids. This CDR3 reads CASSHLWGYTEAFF. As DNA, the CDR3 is TGCGCCAGCAGCCACCTTTGGGGGTACACTGAAGCTTTCTTT.

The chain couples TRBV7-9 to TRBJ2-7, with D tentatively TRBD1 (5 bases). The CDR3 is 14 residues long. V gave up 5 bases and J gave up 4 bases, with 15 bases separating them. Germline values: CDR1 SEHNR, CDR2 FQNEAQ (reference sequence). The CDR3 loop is CASSLDSSRYEQYF. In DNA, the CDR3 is TGTGCCAGCAGCCTTGACAGCTCACGGTACGAGCAGTACTTC. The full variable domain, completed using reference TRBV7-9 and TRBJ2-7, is DTGVSQNPRHKITKRGQNVTFRCDPISEHNRLYWYRQTLGQGPEFLTYFQNEAQLEKSRLLSDRFSAERPKGSFSTLEIQRTEQGDSAMYLCASSLDSSRYEQYFGPGTRLTVT.

The CDR3 DNA follows: TGTGCCAGCAGCCAAGATTTGAGGTGGGAGTTGAGGCCTGAAGCTTTCTTT. It codes for CASSQDLRWELRPEAFF. The chain carries TRBV14 and TRBJ1-1, with D hard to call. The CDR3 has 17 residues. V shed 0 bases and J shed 6 bases, with 20 bases lying between them. From germline, CDR1 is SGHDN and CDR2 FVKESK.

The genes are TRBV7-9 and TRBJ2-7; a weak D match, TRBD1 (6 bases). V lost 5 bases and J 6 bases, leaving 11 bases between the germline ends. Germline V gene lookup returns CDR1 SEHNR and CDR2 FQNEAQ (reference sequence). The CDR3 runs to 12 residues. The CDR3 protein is CASSHRVSEQYF. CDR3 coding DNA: TGTGCCAGCAGCCACAGGGTTTCCGAGCAGTACTTC.

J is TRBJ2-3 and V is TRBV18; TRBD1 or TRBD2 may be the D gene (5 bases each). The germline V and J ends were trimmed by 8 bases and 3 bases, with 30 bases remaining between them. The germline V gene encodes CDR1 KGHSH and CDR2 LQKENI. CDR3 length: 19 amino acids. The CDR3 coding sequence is TGTGCCAGCGCAACGGCACGGGGCGGAGGCCCTTCCGGTACAGATACGCAGTATTTT. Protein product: CASATARGGGPSGTDTQYF.

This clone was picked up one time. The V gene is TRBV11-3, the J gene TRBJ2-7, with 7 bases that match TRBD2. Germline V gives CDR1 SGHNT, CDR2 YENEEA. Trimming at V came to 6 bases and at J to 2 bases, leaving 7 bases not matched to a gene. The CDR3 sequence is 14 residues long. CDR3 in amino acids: CASRLAEDPYEQYF. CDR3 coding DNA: TGTGCCAGCAGGCTAGCGGAGGACCCCTACGAGCAGTACTTC.

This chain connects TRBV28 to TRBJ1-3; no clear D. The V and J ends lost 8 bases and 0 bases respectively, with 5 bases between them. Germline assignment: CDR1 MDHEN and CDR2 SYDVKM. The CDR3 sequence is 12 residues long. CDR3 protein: CASRFSGNTIYF. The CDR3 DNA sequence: TGTGCCAGCCGGTTCTCTGGAAACACCATATATTTT.

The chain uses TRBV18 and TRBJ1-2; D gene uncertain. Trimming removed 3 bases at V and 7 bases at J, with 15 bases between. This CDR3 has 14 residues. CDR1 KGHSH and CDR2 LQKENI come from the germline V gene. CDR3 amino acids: CASSPEGRFSGYTF. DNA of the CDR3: TGTGCCAGCTCACCTGAAGGCAGGTTTTCTGGCTACACCTTC.

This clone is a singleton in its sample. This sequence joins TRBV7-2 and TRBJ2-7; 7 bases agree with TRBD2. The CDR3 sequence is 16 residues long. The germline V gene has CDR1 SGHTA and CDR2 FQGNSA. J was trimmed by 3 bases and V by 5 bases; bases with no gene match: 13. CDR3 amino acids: CASSRSRDYPIYEQYF. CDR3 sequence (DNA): TGTGCCAGCAGCCGTAGCCGGGACTACCCAATCTACGAGCAGTACTTC.

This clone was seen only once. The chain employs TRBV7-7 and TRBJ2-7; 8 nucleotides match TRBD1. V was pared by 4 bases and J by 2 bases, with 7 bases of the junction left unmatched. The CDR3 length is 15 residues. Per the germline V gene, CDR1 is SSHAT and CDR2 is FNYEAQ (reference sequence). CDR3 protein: CASSSGTGPAYEQYF. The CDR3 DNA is TGTGCCAGCAGCTCCGGGACAGGCCCTGCCTACGAGCAGTACTTC.

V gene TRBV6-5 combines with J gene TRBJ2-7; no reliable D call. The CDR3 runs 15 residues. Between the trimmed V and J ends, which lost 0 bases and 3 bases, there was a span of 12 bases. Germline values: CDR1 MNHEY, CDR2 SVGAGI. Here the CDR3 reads CASSYSKAAFYEQYF. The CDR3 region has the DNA TGTGCCAGCAGTTACTCGAAGGCGGCGTTCTACGAGCAGTACTTC.

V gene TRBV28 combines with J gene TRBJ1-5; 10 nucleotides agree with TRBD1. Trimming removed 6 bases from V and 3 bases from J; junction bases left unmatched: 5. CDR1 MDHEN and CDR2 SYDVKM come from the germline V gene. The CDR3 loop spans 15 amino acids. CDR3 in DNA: TGTGCCAGCAGGTTGACAGGGGGCTCCAATCAGCCCCAGCATTTT. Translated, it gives CASRLTGGSNQPQHF.

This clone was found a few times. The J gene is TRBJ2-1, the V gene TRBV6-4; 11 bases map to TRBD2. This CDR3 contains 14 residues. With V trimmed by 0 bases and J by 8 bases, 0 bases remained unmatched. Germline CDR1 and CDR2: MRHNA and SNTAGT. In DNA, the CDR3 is TGTGCCAGCAGTGACTCTAGCGGGAGGGATGAGCAGTTCTTC. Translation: CASSDSSGRDEQFF.

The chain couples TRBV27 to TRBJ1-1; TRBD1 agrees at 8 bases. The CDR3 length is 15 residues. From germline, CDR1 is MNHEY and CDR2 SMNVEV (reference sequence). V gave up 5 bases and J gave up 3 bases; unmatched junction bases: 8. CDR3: CASSLDRGGHTEAFF. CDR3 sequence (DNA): TGTGCCAGCAGTCTCGACAGGGGAGGACACACTGAAGCTTTCTTT.

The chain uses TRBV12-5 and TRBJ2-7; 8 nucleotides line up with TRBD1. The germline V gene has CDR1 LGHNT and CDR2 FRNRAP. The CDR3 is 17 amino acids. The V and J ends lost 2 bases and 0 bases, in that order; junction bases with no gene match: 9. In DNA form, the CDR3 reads TGTGCTAGTGGTTTGAATCCCGGGCAGGGGGCCTCCTACGAGCAGTACTTC. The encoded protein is CASGLNPGQGASYEQYF.

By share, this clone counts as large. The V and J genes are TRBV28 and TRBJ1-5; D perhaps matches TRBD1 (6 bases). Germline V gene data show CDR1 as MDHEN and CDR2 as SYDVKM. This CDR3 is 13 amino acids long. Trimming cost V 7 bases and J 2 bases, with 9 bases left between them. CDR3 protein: CASKRQGNQPQHF. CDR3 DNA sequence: TGTGCCAGCAAAAGACAGGGCAATCAGCCCCAGCATTTT.

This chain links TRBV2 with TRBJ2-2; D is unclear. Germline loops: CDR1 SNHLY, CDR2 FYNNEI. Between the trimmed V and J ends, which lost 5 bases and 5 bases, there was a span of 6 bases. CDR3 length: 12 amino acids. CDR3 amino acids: CASSSETGELFF. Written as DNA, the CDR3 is TGTGCCAGCAGTTCAGAGACCGGGGAGCTGTTTTTT.

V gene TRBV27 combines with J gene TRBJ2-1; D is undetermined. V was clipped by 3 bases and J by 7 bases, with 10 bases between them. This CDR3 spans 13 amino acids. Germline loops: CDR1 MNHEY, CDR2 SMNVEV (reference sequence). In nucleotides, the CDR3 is TGTGCCAGCAGTTTTGGTTACAAAAATGAGCAGTTCTTC. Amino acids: CASSFGYKNEQFF.

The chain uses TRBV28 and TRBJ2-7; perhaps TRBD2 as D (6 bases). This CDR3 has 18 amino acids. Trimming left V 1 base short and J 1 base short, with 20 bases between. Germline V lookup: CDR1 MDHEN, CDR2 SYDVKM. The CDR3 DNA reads TGTGCCAGCAGTTTATCGGGTTGGAGGGGCGAAGATTCCTACGAGCAGTACTTC. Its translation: CASSLSGWRGEDSYEQYF.

CDR3 sequence (DNA): TGTGCCAGCAGTTTAGCGTACCGTACAGATACGCAGTATTTT. It translates to CASSLAYRTDTQYF. This chain connects TRBV27 to TRBJ2-3; D is undetermined. The CDR3 has 14 residues. Germline V gene lookup returns CDR1 MNHEY and CDR2 SMNVEV (reference sequence). The ends were cut back, 2 bases at V and 3 bases at J, with 9 bases in the middle.

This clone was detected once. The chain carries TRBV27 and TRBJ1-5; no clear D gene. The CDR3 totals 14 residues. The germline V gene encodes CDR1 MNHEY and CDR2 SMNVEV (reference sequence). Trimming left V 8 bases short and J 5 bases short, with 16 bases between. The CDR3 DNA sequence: TGTGCCAGCGGGTACCCAGCGGCGGATCAGCCCCAGCATTTT. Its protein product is CASGYPAADQPQHF.

CDR3 amino acids: CATSSRVPDTQYF. The CDR3, as DNA: TGTGCCACCAGCAGTAGGGTTCCGGATACGCAGTATTTT. The chain couples TRBV15 to TRBJ2-3; the D is unclear. V gave up 3 bases and J gave up 6 bases, with 10 bases separating them. CDR1 and CDR2 (germline): LNHNV, YYDKDF (reference sequence). The CDR3 has 13 amino acids.

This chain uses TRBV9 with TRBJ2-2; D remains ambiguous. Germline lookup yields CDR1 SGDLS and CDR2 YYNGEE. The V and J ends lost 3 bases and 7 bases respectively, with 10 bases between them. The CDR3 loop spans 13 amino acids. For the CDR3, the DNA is TGTGCCAGCAGCGGGAAGAGAAGCGGGGAGCTGTTTTTT. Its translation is CASSGKRSGELFF.

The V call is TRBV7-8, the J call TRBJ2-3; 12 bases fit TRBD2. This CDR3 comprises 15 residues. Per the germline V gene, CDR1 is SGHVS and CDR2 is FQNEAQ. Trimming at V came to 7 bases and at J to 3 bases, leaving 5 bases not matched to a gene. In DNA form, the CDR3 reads TGTGCCAGCACACTACTAGCGGGAGGTACAGATACGCAGTATTTT. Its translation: CASTLLAGGTDTQYF.

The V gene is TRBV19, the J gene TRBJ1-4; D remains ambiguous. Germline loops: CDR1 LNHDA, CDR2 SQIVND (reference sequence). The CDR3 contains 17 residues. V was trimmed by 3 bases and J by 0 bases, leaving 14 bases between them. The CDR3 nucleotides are TGTGCCAGTAGTATCGCTCGGACCCCAGCAACTAATGAAAAACTGTTTTTT. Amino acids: CASSIARTPATNEKLFF.

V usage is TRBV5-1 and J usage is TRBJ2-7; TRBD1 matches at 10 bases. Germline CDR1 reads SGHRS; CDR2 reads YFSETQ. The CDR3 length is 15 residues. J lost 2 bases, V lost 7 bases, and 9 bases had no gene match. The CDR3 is CASSLGQGTTYEQYF. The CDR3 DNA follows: TGCGCCAGCTCCCTGGGACAGGGGACGACCTACGAGCAGTACTTC. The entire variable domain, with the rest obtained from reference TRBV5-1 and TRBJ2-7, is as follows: KAGVTQTPRYLIKTRGQQVTLSCSPISGHRSVSWYQQTPGQGLQFLFEYFSETQRNKGNFPGRFSGRQFSNSRSEMNVSTLELGDSALYLCASSLGQGTTYEQYFGPGTRLTVT.